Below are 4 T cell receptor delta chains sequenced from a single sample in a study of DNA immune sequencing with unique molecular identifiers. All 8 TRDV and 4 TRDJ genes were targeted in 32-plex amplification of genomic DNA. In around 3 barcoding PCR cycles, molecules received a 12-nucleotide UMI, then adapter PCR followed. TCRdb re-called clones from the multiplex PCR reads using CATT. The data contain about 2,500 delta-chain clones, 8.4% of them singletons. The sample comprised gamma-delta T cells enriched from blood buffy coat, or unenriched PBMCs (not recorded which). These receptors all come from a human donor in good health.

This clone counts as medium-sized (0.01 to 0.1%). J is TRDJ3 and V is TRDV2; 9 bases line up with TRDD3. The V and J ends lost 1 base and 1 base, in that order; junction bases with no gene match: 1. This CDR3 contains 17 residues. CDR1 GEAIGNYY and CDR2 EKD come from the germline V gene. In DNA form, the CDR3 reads TGTGCCTGTGACACTACTGGGGGATCCTGGGACACCCGACAGATGTTTTTC. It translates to CACDTTGGSWDTRQMFF.

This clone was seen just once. CDR3 amino acids: CALGELTTTLRSILGEAYTDKLIF. CDR3 bases: TGTGCTCTTGGGGAACTCACTACTACATTACGTTCAATACTGGGGGAGGCGTACACCGATAAACTCATCTTT. The rearrangement uses TRDV1 and TRDJ1; TRDD3 agrees at 9 bases. Here the J gene was assigned by germline matching of the DNA, as TCRdb has none. Trimming took 0 bases from V and 0 from J; bases not matched to a gene: 26. CDR1 TSWWSYY and CDR2 QGS come from the germline V gene. This CDR3 is 24 amino acids long.

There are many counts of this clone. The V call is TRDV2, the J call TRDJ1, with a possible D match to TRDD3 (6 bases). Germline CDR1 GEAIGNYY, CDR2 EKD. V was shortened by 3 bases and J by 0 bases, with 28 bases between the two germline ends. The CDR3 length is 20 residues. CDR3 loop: CACDPLSNHKWGSDTDKLIF. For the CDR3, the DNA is TGTGCCTGTGACCCTCTTTCCAACCACAAGTGGGGATCCGACACCGATAAACTCATCTTT.

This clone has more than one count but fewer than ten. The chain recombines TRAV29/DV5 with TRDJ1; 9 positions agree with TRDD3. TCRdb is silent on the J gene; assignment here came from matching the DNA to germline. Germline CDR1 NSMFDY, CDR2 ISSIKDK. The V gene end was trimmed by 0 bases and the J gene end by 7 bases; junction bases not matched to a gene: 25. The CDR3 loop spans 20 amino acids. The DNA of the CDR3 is TGTGCAGCAAGCGCGACCCCCTCCCGCTACAGGATGGGGGATATGTTTAAACTCATCTTT. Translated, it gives CAASATPSRYRMGDMFKLIF.